This T cell receptor beta chain comes out of a study of radiotherapy plus CTLA-4 blockade in lung cancer. Overall study: In 18% of patients, objective responses were seen; roughly 30% had disease control.

Focal radiation was given together with CTLA-4 blockade (ipilimumab) to patients with chemo-refractory metastatic non-small-cell lung cancer. The germline gives CDR1 MDHEN, CDR2 SYDVKM. The ends were cut back, 5 bases at V and 1 base at J, with 18 bases in the middle. The CDR3 has 16 amino acids. As for this clone: Its antigen is unknown.

Measured with immunoSEQ multiplex PCR; TCRdb has only the in-frame clones, and not every one. The sample comprises 50,000 to 60,000 clones, approximately 84% of which are singletons, and about 6.1% rests with the top ten. Overall study results and limits: Dynamics of early blood T cell clones, together with interferon-beta, were reportedly the best predictors of response. In blood, after radiotherapy plus ipilimumab, tumor-derived TCR clones expanded.

V is TRBV28 and J is TRBJ2-7; possibly TRBD1 for D (6 bases). The TCR was taken from a human donor with non-small cell lung cancer whose response to radiotherapy plus ipilimumab could not be evaluated. This sample comprised peripheral blood, obtained from a patient treated with radiotherapy plus ipilimumab. CDR3 coding DNA: TGTGCCAGCAGTGGGCCCCCGGCAGGGGTATCCTACGAGCAGTACTTC. Protein product: CASSGPPAGVSYEQYF.